This T cell receptor (beta chain) derives from a study of cytomegalovirus exposure and HLA in healthy donors. CDR1 and CDR2 (germline): SGHVS, FQNEAQ. This CDR3 has 14 residues. The V gene end was trimmed by 5 bases and the J gene end by 4 bases; junction bases not matched to a gene: 7. Comments on this clone: Its target is unknown.

Primers for the PCR totalled 60 Vbeta and 13 Jbeta. Repertoires were generated with immunoSEQ multiplex PCR, while TCRdb's copy carries only in-frame clones and drops some. The sample includes about 100,000 clones, 70% to 75% seen only once; the top ten take approximately 15%. Study-level points and caveats: The authors later found TCR association rates varying by HLA locus, with DRB1 most and HLA-C fewest. As was reported, the HLA-A and HLA-B alleles of most subjects were accurately predicted from TCR beta sequences. Later on, an analysis tied some 17,000 TCR beta sequences to HLA alleles at 0.05 false discovery rate.

Sequencing was carried out using PBMCs. V and J are TRBV7-8 and TRBJ2-7, with 8 nucleotides matching TRBD1. The clonotype was recovered from a woman aged 18-29 years in good health and CMV-seropositive. This CDR3 reads CASSLPGGGYEQYF. The CDR3 DNA reads as TGTGCCAGCAGCCTTCCAGGGGGCGGGTACGAGCAGTACTTC.